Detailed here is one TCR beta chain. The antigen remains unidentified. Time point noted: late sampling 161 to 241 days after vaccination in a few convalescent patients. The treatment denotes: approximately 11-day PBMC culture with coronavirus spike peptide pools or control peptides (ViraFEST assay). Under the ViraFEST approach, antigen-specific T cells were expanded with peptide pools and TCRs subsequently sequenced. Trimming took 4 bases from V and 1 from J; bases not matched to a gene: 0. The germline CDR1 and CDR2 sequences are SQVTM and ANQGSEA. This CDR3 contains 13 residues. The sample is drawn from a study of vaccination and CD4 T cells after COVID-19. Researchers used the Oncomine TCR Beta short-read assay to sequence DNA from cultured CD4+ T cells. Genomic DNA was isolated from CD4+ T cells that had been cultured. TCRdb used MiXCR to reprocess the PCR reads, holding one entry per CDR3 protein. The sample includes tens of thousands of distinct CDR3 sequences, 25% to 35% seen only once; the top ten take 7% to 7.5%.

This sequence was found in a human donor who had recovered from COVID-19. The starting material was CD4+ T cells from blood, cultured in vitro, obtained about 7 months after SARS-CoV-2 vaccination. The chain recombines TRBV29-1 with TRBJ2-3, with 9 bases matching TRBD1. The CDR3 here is CSVGTGGTDTQYF. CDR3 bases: TGCAGCGTTGGGACAGGGGGCACAGATACGCAGTATTTT.